These T cell receptor beta chains were read from a single sample in a study of cytomegalovirus exposure and HLA in healthy donors. Profiled with immunoSEQ multiplex PCR; TCRdb holds only in-frame clones, not every one. This table has hundreds of thousands of clones, more than 75% appearing once. The sample was PBMCs. These receptors were taken from a male donor in good health and CMV-seronegative. Each CDR3 is given with its conserved first and last residue. The order of the fields is clone size, V gene, D gene, J gene, CDR3 protein, CDR3 DNA. The D gene is left open where the match is weak. Rows may omit the clone size; those that give it use once, few, many or a size class.

.	TRBV25-1	TRBD1	TRBJ2-7	CASSERYRGAYEQYF	TGTGCCAGCAGTGAACGGTACAGGGGCGCCTACGAGCAGTACTTC
.	TRBV5-1	.	TRBJ2-3	CASSLGLVNYAQYF	TGCGCCAGCAGCTTGGGACTAGTCAACTATGCGCAGTATTTT
.	TRBV28	.	TRBJ2-7	CASSLPRGQPGDEQYF	TGTGCCAGCAGTTTACCCCGAGGCCAGCCTGGCGACGAGCAGTACTTC
.	TRBV4-1	TRBD2	TRBJ2-7	CASSQDNAGGSSYEQYF	TGCGCCAGCAGCCAAGATAACGCGGGAGGGTCCTCCTACGAGCAGTACTTC
few	TRBV7-9	TRBD1	TRBJ1-1	CASSVIQGMNTEAFF	TGTGCCAGCAGCGTCATACAGGGGATGAACACTGAAGCTTTCTTT
.	TRBV10-3	TRBD2	TRBJ2-7	CAISEPGTSGRSYEQYF	TGTGCCATCAGTGAGCCTGGGACTAGCGGAAGATCCTACGAGCAGTACTTC
few	TRBV19	TRBD2	TRBJ2-7	CASSWGGDREQYF	TGTGCCAGTAGTTGGGGGGGAGACCGGGAGCAGTACTTC
.	TRBV2	.	TRBJ1-5	CASSDDRQPQHF	TGTGCCAGCAGCGATGACAGGCAGCCCCAGCATTTT
few	TRBV5-3	.	TRBJ2-2	CARSSQVTNTGELFF	TGTGCCAGAAGCTCTCAGGTAACGAACACCGGGGAGCTGTTTTTT
.	TRBV5-1	TRBD2	TRBJ2-1	CASSLDGSGSSNEQFF	TGCGCCAGCAGCTTGGATGGTAGCGGGAGTTCAAATGAGCAGTTCTTC
.	TRBV19	TRBD2	TRBJ2-2	CASSRQGLAGGGNTGELFF	TGTGCCAGTAGTCGACAGGGACTAGCGGGAGGAGGAAACACCGGGGAGCTGTTTTTT
.	TRBV4-1	.	TRBJ2-4	CASSRTLRGIQYF	TGCGCCAGCAGCCGTACTTTGCGGGGCATTCAGTACTTC
.	TRBV19	.	TRBJ1-3	CASSIGKSGNTIYF	TGTGCCAGTAGTATCGGGAAGTCTGGAAACACCATATATTTT
.	TRBV19	.	TRBJ2-7	CASSIRDESDEQYF	TGTGCCAGTAGTATCAGGGATGAGTCGGACGAGCAGTACTTC
.	TRBV7-8	TRBD1	TRBJ1-1	CASSLWTGSVTEAFF	TGTGCCAGCAGCTTGTGGACAGGGAGTGTCACTGAAGCTTTCTTT
.	TRBV5-4	.	TRBJ2-3	CASSPVGRSVTDTQYF	TGTGCCAGCAGCCCGGTTGGTAGATCCGTGACAGATACGCAGTATTTT
.	TRBV6-6	.	TRBJ1-3	CASSYSTAWHF	TGTGCCAGCAGTTACTCGACAGCTTGGCATTTT
.	TRBV29-1	TRBD1	TRBJ2-1	CTFEQGALKNEQFF	TGCACCTTTGAACAGGGGGCGTTAAAGAATGAGCAGTTCTTC
few	TRBV7-6	TRBD1	TRBJ1-1	CASSPAGTVNTEAFF	TGTGCCAGCAGCCCCGCCGGGACAGTGAACACTGAAGCTTTCTTT
.	TRBV2	TRBD2	TRBJ2-1	CASGTSVYNEQFF	TGTGCTAGCGGGACTAGCGTTTACAATGAGCAGTTCTTC
.	TRBV28	.	TRBJ2-1	CASSSAASWNEQFF	TGTGCCAGCAGTTCGGCGGCTAGCTGGAATGAGCAGTTCTTC
.	TRBV28	TRBD2	TRBJ2-2	CASSAIAGGPGQSGELFF	TGTGCCAGCAGCGCCATAGCGGGAGGGCCGGGTCAGAGCGGGGAGCTGTTTTTT
.	TRBV7-9	TRBD2	TRBJ2-2	CASSEGLVDTGELFF	TGTGCCAGCAGCGAGGGACTAGTAGACACCGGGGAGCTGTTTTTT
.	TRBV11-3	TRBD2	TRBJ2-7	CASSVTSGASSEQYF	TGTGCCAGCAGCGTTACTAGCGGGGCCTCCTCCGAGCAGTACTTC
.	TRBV11-2	.	TRBJ2-5	CASSLNHGVETQYF	TGTGCCAGCAGCTTGAACCACGGGGTAGAGACCCAGTACTTC
once	TRBV10-3	TRBD1	TRBJ1-1	CAISEWDRVMNTEAFF	TGTGCCATCAGTGAGTGGGACAGGGTCATGAACACTGAAGCTTTCTTT
few	TRBV6-1	.	TRBJ2-1	CASSEGTVYYNEQFF	TGTGCCAGCAGTGAAGGGACAGTATACTACAATGAGCAGTTCTTC